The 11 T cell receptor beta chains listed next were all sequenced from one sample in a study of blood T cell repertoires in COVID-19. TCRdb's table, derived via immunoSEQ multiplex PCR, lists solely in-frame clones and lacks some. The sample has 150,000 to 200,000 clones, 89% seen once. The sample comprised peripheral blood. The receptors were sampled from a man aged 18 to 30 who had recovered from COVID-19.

The CDR3 DNA sequence: TGTGCCAGCAGCGCTAGCGGGGGGGGCACCGGGGAGCTGTTTTTT. Translating gives CASSASGGGTGELFF. The chain combines TRBV9 with TRBJ2-2; 12 positions match TRBD2. The CDR3 has 15 amino acids. From germline, CDR1 is SGDLS and CDR2 YYNGEE. The ends lost 3 bases at V and 4 bases at J; junction bases unmatched: 1. The full variable domain, rest sourced from reference TRBV9 and TRBJ2-2, is DSGVTQTPKHLITATGQRVTLRCSPRSGDLSVYWYQQSLDQGLQFLIQYYNGEERAKGNILERFSAQQFPDLHSELNLSSLELGDSALYFCASSASGGGTGELFFGEGSRLTVL.

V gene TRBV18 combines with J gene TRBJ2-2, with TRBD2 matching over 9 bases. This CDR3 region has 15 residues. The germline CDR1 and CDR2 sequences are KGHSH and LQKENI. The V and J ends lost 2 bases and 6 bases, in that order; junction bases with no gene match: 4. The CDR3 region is CASSPVIAGAGELFF. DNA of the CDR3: TGTGCCAGCTCACCAGTTATAGCGGGAGCCGGGGAGCTGTTTTTT. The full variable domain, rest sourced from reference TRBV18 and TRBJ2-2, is NAGVMQNPRHLVRRRGQEARLRCSPMKGHSHVYWYRQLPEEGLKFMVYLQKENIIDESGMPKERFSAEFPKEGPSILRIQQVVRGDSAAYFCASSPVIAGAGELFFGEGSRLTVL.

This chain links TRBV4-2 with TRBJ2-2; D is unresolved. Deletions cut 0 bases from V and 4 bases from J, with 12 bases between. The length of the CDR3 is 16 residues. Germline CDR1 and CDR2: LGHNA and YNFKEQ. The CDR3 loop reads CASSQEYTSGTGELFF. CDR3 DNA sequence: TGTGCCAGCAGCCAAGAGTACACCTCTGGCACCGGGGAGCTGTTTTTT.

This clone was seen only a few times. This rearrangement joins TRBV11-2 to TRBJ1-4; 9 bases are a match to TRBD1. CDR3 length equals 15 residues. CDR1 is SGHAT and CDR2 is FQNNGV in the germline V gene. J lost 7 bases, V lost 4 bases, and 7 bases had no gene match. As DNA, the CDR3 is TGTGCCAGCAGCTCCTTACAGGGGGCTGGTGAAAAACTGTTTTTT. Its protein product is CASSSLQGAGEKLFF.

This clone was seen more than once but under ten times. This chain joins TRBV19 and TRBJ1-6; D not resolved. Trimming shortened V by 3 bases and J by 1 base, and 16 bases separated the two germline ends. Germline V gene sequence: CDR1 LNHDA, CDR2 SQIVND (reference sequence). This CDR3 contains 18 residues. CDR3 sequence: CASSIDMSFGSYNSPLHF. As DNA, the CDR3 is TGTGCCAGTAGTATCGACATGAGTTTCGGATCCTATAATTCACCCCTCCACTTT.

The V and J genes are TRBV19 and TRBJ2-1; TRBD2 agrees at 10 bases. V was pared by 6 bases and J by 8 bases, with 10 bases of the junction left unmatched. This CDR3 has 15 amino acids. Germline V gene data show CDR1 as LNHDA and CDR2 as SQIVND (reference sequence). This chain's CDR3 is CASRTSGRALDEQFF. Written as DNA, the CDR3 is TGTGCCAGTAGGACAAGCGGGAGGGCCCTAGATGAGCAGTTCTTC. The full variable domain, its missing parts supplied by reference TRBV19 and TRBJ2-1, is DGGITQSPKYLFRKEGQNVTLSCEQNLNHDAMYWYRQDPGQGLRLIYYSQIVNDFQKGDIAEGYSVSREKKESFPLTVTSAQKNPTAFYLCASRTSGRALDEQFFGPGTRLTVL.

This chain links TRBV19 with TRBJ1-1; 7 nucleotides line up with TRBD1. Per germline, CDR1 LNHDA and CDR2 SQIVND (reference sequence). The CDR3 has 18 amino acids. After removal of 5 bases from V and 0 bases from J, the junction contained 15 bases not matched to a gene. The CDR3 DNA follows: TGTGCCAGTAGTCGGATCTCGACAGGGAGTAGTGTGAACACTGAAGCTTTCTTT. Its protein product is CASSRISTGSSVNTEAFF.

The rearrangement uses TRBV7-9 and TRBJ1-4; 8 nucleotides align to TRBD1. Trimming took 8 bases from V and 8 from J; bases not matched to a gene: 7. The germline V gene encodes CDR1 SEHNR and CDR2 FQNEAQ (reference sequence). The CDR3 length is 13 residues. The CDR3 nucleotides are TGTGCCAGCGACAGGGGCGATGGGGAAAAACTGTTTTTT. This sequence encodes CASDRGDGEKLFF.

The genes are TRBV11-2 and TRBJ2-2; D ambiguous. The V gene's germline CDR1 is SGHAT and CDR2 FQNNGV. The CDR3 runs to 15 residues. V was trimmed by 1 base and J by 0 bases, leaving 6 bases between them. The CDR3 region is CASSLVAANTGELFF. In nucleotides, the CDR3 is TGTGCCAGCAGCTTAGTTGCGGCGAACACCGGGGAGCTGTTTTTT.

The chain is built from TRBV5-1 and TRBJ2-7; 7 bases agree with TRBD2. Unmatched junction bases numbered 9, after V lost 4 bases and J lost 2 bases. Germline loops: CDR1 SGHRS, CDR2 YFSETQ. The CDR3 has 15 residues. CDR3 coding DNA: TGCGCCAGCAGCCTGGAGGGAGGGCGGACCTACGAGCAGTACTTC. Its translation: CASSLEGGRTYEQYF.

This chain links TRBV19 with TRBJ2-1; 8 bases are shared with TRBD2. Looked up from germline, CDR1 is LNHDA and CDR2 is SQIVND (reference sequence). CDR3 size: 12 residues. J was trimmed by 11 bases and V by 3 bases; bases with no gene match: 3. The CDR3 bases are TGTGCCAGTAGTATTGGCGGGGGGCAGCAGTTCTTC. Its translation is CASSIGGGQQFF.